This T cell receptor (beta chain) stems from a study of regulatory dendritic cells for organ transplantation. Findings and limits, study-wide: Regulatory dendritic cells appeared to expand memory CD8+ clones less than mature ones. Naive T cells showed high diversity, memory cells less, memory CD8+ least.

Germline V lookup: CDR1 SGHAT, CDR2 FQNNGV. The CDR3 is 16 amino acids. The V segment lost 5 bases and the J segment 2 bases; nucleotides outside the gene matches: 4. Memory T cells were CD45RO+, naive were CD45RA+, sorted by FACS. The table came from immunoSEQ multiplex PCR; TCRdb's copy has only in-frame clones and leaves some out. The sample holds 20,000 to 25,000 clones, around three quarters seen once. About this clone itself: Its antigen is not identified.

The sequence came from a human donor in good health. The chain joins TRBV11-2 to TRBJ2-5; TRBD2 agrees at 14 bases. The sample was memory CD4+ T cells from blood. Indicated subset: CD45RO+ memory T cells. CDR3 residues: CASSTGLAGGQETQYF. The CDR3 nucleotides read TGTGCCAGCAGCACCGGACTAGCGGGGGGTCAAGAGACCCAGTACTTC.